The clone carrying this T cell receptor beta chain was observed many times. Antigen unknown. Each hyperthyroidism patient was newly diagnosed, with under 2 months' duration, and aged 18 to 65. Patients with other autoimmune diseases, uncontrolled infections, pregnancy or lactation were excluded. Diagnostic conclusions were grounded in clinical symptoms, serum thyroxine, TRAb, thyroid ultrasound and orbital computed tomography. The sample originates from a study of Graves' ophthalmopathy and Graves' hyperthyroidism. The CDR3 consists of 15 residues. The ends were cut back, 6 bases at V and 0 bases at J, with 14 bases in the middle. Germline V gene lookup returns CDR1 MGHDK and CDR2 SYGVNS. Study findings and constraints: Among thyroid clonotypes expanded above 0.001 frequency, most also appeared in blood.

From RNA, the CDR3 regions of TCR beta chains were amplified and sequenced. HTBI primers were employed in first-round RT-PCR, then a second-round multiplex PCR followed. TCRdb reprocessed the multiplex PCR reads via MiXCR and lists one record per CDR3 protein. The sample lists over a million distinct CDR3 sequences; 36% were seen once. The specimen sequenced was peripheral blood or thyroid tissue (not recorded which). This TCR was recovered from an adult man with Graves' hyperthyroidism. V is TRBV25-1 and J is TRBJ1-2, with unresolved D. The CDR3 region is CASRETGIANYGYTF. The CDR3 bases are TGTGCCAGCAGGGAGACTGGGATAGCTAACTATGGCTACACCTTC.